Each of the 14 T cell receptor beta chains below was sequenced from the same sample in a study of early T cells in non-severe SARS-CoV-2 infection. TCRdb passed the 5' RACE reads through MiXCR, listing each CDR3 protein once. The sample has more than 65,000 distinct CDR3 sequences; roughly 15% are singletons. The material sequenced was whole blood. The receptors come from an adult who was a healthcare worker with PCR-confirmed SARS-CoV-2 infection or an uninfected control (not recorded which).

This clonotype was counted at least ten times. This chain connects TRBV11-2 to TRBJ1-1; D uncertain. Germline CDR1 reads SGHAT; CDR2 reads FQNNGV. The V end lost 1 base, the J end lost 8 bases, and 8 bases lay between the germline ends. This CDR3 is 12 amino acids long. The CDR3 nucleotides read TGTGCCAGCAGCTTAGGGGAAGAGGAAGCTTTCTTT. The encoded protein is CASSLGEEEAFF.

This clonotype came up many times. The chain is built from TRBV3-1 and TRBJ1-4; no clear D. The germline gives CDR1 LGHDT, CDR2 YNNKEL (reference sequence). V was shortened by 0 bases and J by 7 bases, with 9 bases between the two germline ends. CDR3 length: 14 amino acids. The CDR3 nucleotides read TGTGCCAGCAGCCAAGAGGGAATCACTGAAAAACTGTTTTTT. Translating gives CASSQEGITEKLFF.

Only a few counts were recorded for this clonotype. This sequence joins TRBV7-3 and TRBJ2-1; 14 bases match TRBD2. This CDR3 has 20 residues. Germline-derived CDR1 and CDR2 are SGHTA and FQGTGA. V lost 3 bases to trimming and J lost 6 bases; unmatched junction nucleotides: 16. The CDR3 is CASSFLPGLAGVTGGNEQFF. For the CDR3, the DNA is TGTGCCAGCAGCTTTCTGCCGGGACTAGCGGGGGTTACTGGGGGCAATGAGCAGTTCTTC.

This clonotype was seen more than once but under ten times. The genes are TRBV10-1 and TRBJ1-1; a possible D gene is TRBD1 (5 bases). V lost 0 bases to trimming and J lost 11 bases, with 13 bases between them. CDR1 is WNHNN and CDR2 is SYGVQD in the germline V gene (reference sequence). CDR3 length equals 13 residues. CDR3 sequence reads: CASSESSQGRAFF. CDR3 in DNA: TGCGCCAGCAGTGAGTCTTCTCAGGGAAGGGCTTTCTTT.

At least ten counts were recorded for this clonotype. The junction departs from germline at one end; a sequencing error may be responsible. The V and J genes are TRBV7-7 and TRBJ1-1; the D gene is possibly TRBD1 (5 bases). CDR1 is SSHAT, CDR2 FNYEAQ, per germline (reference sequence). CDR3 size: 15 residues. CDR3 sequence reads: CASSPLEGQGGEAFF. CDR3 DNA: TGTGCTAGCAGCCCACTTGAGGGGCAGGGTGGTGAAGCTTTCTTT.

The chain has TRBV29-1 and TRBJ1-3; possibly TRBD1 for D (6 bases). Germline CDR1 and CDR2: SQVTM and ANQGSEA. V lost 7 bases, J lost 0 bases, and 13 bases lay in between. The CDR3 totals 14 residues. The chain's CDR3 is CSALDSNSGNTIYF. CDR3 sequence (DNA): TGCAGCGCCCTGGACAGCAACTCTGGAAACACCATATATTTT.

The chain couples TRBV6-2 or TRBV6-3 to TRBJ2-7; no definite D call. The CDR3 loop spans 15 amino acids. Trimming took off 0 bases at V and 1 base at J, with 10 bases between the two ends. Germline assignment: CDR1 MNHEY and CDR2 SVGEGT. In DNA form, the CDR3 reads TGTGCCAGCAGTTACTCTCCGGCAGATTCCTACGAGCAGTACTTC. It is translated as CASSYSPADSYEQYF.

This chain links TRBV10-3 with TRBJ2-4; tentatively, D is TRBD2 (5 bases). Deletions cut 4 bases from V and 0 bases from J, with 7 bases between. Germline loops: CDR1 ENHRY, CDR2 SYGVKD. This CDR3 region has 14 residues. CDR3 sequence: CAISGELAKNIQYF. The CDR3 region has the DNA TGTGCCATCAGTGGGGAGTTAGCCAAAAACATTCAGTACTTC.

This clonotype was detected a few times. V gene TRBV12-3 or TRBV12-4 combines with J gene TRBJ1-5, with TRBD1 matching 7 bases. V gave up 2 bases and J gave up 2 bases; unmatched junction bases: 3. The CDR3 length is 15 residues. CDR3 coding DNA: TGTGCCAGCAGTTTAAACAGGGGAGGCAATCAGCCCCAGCATTTT. Encoded protein: CASSLNRGGNQPQHF.

This clonotype was seen at least ten times. The rearrangement joins TRBV28 to TRBJ1-4; D perhaps matches TRBD1 (5 bases). Per the germline V gene, CDR1 is MDHEN and CDR2 is SYDVKM. V gave up 2 bases and J gave up 7 bases, with 14 bases separating them. This CDR3 contains 15 residues. CDR3 loop: CASSLPSGRSEKLFF. In nucleotides, the CDR3 is TGTGCCAGCAGTTTACCCTCGGGACGGTCTGAAAAACTGTTTTTT.

This chain joins TRBV12-5 and TRBJ2-5; 9 positions agree with TRBD1. V was pared by 7 bases and J by 5 bases, with 8 bases of the junction left unmatched. From germline, CDR1 is LGHNT and CDR2 FRNRAP. This CDR3 is 14 amino acids long. For the CDR3, the DNA is TGTGCTAGTGCTCTGATCGGACAGGGGGAGACCCAGTACTTC. Amino acids: CASALIGQGETQYF.

The sample holds a few counts of this clonotype. The chain is built from TRBV11-1 and TRBJ2-1; TRBD1 is a possible D gene (5 bases). V shed 5 bases and J shed 3 bases, with 23 bases lying between them. Germline CDR1 is SGHAT and CDR2 is FQDESV (reference sequence). This CDR3 is 18 amino acids long. The CDR3 nucleotides are TGTGCCAGCAGCCCCTCCAAGGGGCAGACATACTTCTACAATGAGCAGTTCTTC. Residues: CASSPSKGQTYFYNEQFF.

This clonotype was seen at least ten times. This chain connects TRBV11-2 to TRBJ1-1, with 7 bases aligning to TRBD1. Germline values: CDR1 SGHAT, CDR2 FQNNGV. The CDR3 contains 15 residues. V trimming: 5 bases; J trimming: 4 bases; junction bases outside the gene matches: 10. DNA for the CDR3: TGTGCCAGCAGCCCCCGACAGGGCCGGGGCACTGAAGCTTTCTTT. Amino acid sequence: CASSPRQGRGTEAFF.

The rearrangement links TRBV11-2 to TRBJ2-1; perhaps TRBD2 as D (6 bases). The germline V and J ends were trimmed by 0 bases and 4 bases, with 10 bases remaining between them. The length of the CDR3 is 15 residues. CDR1 is SGHAT and CDR2 is FQNNGV in the germline V gene. CDR3 nucleotides: TGTGCCAGCAGCTTAGATGGGACTCTGTACAATGAGCAGTTCTTC. It specifies CASSLDGTLYNEQFF.